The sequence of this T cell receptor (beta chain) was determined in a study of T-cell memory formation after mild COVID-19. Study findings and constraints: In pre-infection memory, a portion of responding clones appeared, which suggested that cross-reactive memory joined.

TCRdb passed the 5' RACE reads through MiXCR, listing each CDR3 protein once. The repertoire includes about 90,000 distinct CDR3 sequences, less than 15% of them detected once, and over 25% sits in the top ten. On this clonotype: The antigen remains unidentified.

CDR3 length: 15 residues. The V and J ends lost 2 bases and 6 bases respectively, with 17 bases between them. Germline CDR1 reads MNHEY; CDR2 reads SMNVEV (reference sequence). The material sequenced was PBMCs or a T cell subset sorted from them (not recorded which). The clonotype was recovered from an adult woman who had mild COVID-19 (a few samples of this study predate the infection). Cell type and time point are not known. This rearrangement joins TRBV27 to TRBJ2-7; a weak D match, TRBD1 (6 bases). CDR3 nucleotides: TGTGCCAGCAGTTTACAGGGGACGGGGTACGTCGAGCAGTACTTC. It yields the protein CASSLQGTGYVEQYF.